This T cell receptor beta chain derives from a study of OX40 agonist ivuxolimab in advanced cancers. In the study overall: Ivuxolimab, an antibody that agonizes OX40 (CD134), was administered to the patients. The study enrolled dose-escalation patients with hepatocellular carcinoma, melanoma, renal cell or head and neck cancer. Antecedent anti-PD-1, anti-PD-L1 or anti-CTLA-4 therapy was permissible, with about 39% having received some.

V shed 6 bases and J shed 0 bases, with 15 bases lying between them. Germline V CDR1 and CDR2: ENHRY, SYGVKD. CDR3 length equals 16 residues. The cohort excluded patients with autoimmune disease history or systemic immunosuppression. Libraries were prepared by immunoSEQ multiplex PCR; TCRdb keeps only in-frame clonotypes and omits some of them. This table has tens of thousands of clones, about 80% appearing once. The TCR sequence derives from an adult with an advanced solid tumor such as melanoma, head and neck, liver or kidney cancer. The rearrangement joins TRBV10-3 to TRBJ1-5; D possibly corresponds to TRBD1 (5 bases). The sequencing here drew on CD4+ or CD8+ T cells sorted from blood, taken in a trial of the OX40 agonist ivuxolimab. This CDR3 is CAISEQMTDSNQPQHF. As DNA, the CDR3 is TGTGCCATCAGCGAACAAATGACAGATAGCAATCAGCCCCAGCATTTT.